What follows describes a single TCR beta chain. It lacks a known antigen. It has no much larger one-base neighbor in the sample; base qualities were not kept. The CDR3 runs 14 residues from the cysteine to the phenylalanine. Just the 42-base CDR3 DNA is kept, in frame starting at base 1. Via the germline V gene, CDR1 is MNHEY and CDR2 SVGAGI. The junction shows trimming of 6 bases on V and 2 bases on J, plus 14 bases between the germline ends. The immunoSEQ assay amplified TCRB CDR3 regions from approximately 2 micrograms of genomic DNA, or from all available DNA when less than that amount was available. The multiplex PCR relied on 60 forward primers for TCR V beta segments and 13 reverse primers for J beta segments. Synthetic control templates were spiked into each sample at limiting dilution to estimate reads per starting template. Reads of 87 bp were generated by sequencing on the Illumina HiSeq System. Per the original workflow: To remove PCR and sequencing errors, closely related sequences were merged with a nearest neighbor algorithm. TCR overlap was defined as the percentage of unique tumor TCR beta sequences that were also found in the peripheral blood of the same patient. The table was pulled from immuneACCESS by TCRdb, which kept in-frame rearrangements only. Such tables lose some clones; where checked, under half of the loss comes from unresolved V genes, and the rest has no known cause. That table is the source of V, J and clone size, and D and trimming were worked out from the DNA. The table for this sample lists about 67,000 clones; 65% to 90% of them were counted only once. The ten largest clonotypes hold roughly 7.7% of the sample.

To be selected, patients needed enough residual fresh-frozen tumor tissue and more than two years of available survival data. An isocitrate dehydrogenase mutation was not carried by any of the glioblastoma patients, although molecular status was otherwise variable. PBMC were collected before vaccination, two weeks after the third vaccination, and at tumor progression if progression occurred. The Qiagen DNeasy Blood extraction Kit was used to extract genomic DNA. The sample belongs to a study of glioma-infiltrating T cells after dendritic cell vaccination (TCRdb year 2016). For the study in its entirety: Of the roughly 15 glioblastoma patients in the cohort, all drawn from Phase I and II dendritic cell vaccination trials, 9 were newly diagnosed and 6 had recurrent disease. Autologous tumor lysate-pulsed dendritic cell vaccination was administered to the patients between the early 2000s and the early 2010s. To make the vaccine, monocyte-derived dendritic cells were cultured for about seven days with IL-4 and GM-CSF and then pulsed overnight with autologous tumor lysate. Patients received three intradermal dendritic cell vaccine injections at biweekly intervals in the arm below the axilla. Tumor-infiltrating lymphocyte content was quantified and tumor and blood repertoires were compared in dendritic cell-vaccinated glioblastoma patients by deep sequencing of TCR beta CDR3 regions. Survival after dendritic cell vaccination was correlated with TCR sequencing metrics, including TIL content and tumor-blood repertoire overlap.

Paper-wide results and their limitations: No direct relationship between TCR clonality and survival was found, suggesting that a diverse polyclonal response may matter. Higher estimated pretreatment TIL content predicted longer time to progression and overall survival after dendritic cell vaccination. The response model built on TCR overlap across three groups was characterized as speculative, with prospective validation still needed. The cohort was small and heterogeneous, only a few patients had full blood and tumor sets, and even fewer had initial-recurrent tumor pairs.

This sample comprised blood, obtained before dendritic cell vaccination. The TCR comes from a human donor with glioblastoma. The chain is assembled from TRBV6-5 and TRBJ2-7, and the D gene may be TRBD2, 5 bases matching. The CDR3 is CASRDGGPPYEQYF. The DNA reads as follows: TGTGCCAGCAGAGACGGCGGGCCGCCCTACGAGCAGTACTTC.